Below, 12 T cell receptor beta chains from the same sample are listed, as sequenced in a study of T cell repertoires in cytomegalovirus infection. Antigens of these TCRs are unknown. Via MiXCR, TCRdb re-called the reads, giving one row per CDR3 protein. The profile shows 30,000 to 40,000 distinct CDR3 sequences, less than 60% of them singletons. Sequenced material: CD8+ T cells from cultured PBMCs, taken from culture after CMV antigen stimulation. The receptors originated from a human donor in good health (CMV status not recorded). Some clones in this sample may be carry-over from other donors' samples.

The CDR3 coding sequence is TGTGCCAGCAGGGGGGACAGCAATCAGCCCCAGCATTTT. Its translation: CASRGDSNQPQHF. This chain connects TRBV27 to TRBJ1-5; maybe TRBD1 (5 bases). The germline gives CDR1 MNHEY, CDR2 SMNVEV (reference sequence). V dropped 6 bases and J dropped 1 base, with 7 bases sitting between them. This CDR3 has 13 residues.

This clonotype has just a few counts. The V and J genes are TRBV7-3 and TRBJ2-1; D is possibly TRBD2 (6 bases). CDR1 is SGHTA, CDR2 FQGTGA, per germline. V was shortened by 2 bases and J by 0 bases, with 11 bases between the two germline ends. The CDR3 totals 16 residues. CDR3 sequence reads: CASSLSQTSSYNEQFF. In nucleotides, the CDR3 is TGTGCCAGCAGCTTATCCCAGACTAGCTCCTACAATGAGCAGTTCTTC.

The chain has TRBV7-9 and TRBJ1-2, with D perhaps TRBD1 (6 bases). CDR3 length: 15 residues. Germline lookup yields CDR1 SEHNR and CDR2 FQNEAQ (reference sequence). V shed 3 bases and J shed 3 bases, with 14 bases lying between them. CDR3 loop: CASSFTGQSDYGYTF. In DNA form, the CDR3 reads TGTGCCAGCAGCTTCACAGGGCAGTCAGACTATGGCTACACCTTC.

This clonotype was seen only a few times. Here the CDR3 reads CASSFGGGENYEQYF. The DNA for the CDR3 is TGTGCCAGCAGTTTCGGGGGGGGGGAAAACTACGAGCAGTACTTC. The V call is TRBV27, the J call TRBJ2-7, with 8 bases fitting TRBD2. The CDR3 covers 15 residues. Looked up from germline, CDR1 is MNHEY and CDR2 is SMNVEV (reference sequence). V lost 3 bases, J lost 3 bases, and 7 bases stayed unmatched.

Written as DNA, the CDR3 is TGTGCCAGCAGCTTGGTGGGTTACACCGGGGAGCTGTTTTTT. Translation gives CASSLVGYTGELFF. This sequence joins TRBV7-6 and TRBJ2-2; unclear D gene. The ends were cut back, 3 bases at V and 3 bases at J, with 8 bases in the middle. This CDR3 is 14 amino acids long. Germline V lookup: CDR1 SGHVS, CDR2 FNYEAQ.

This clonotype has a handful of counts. The CDR3 sequence: CASSFRTGVYEQYF. The CDR3 DNA is TGTGCCAGCAGCTTTAGGACAGGGGTCTACGAGCAGTACTTC. The chain uses TRBV7-8 and TRBJ2-7; 9 nucleotides match TRBD1. The CDR3 sequence is 14 residues long. V shed 3 bases and J 3 bases; nucleotides not matched to a gene: 3. The V gene's germline CDR1 is SGHVS and CDR2 FQNEAQ. Supplemented by reference TRBV7-8 and TRBJ2-7, the full variable domain reads GAGVSQSPRYKVAKRGQDVALRCDPISGHVSLFWYQQALGQGPEFLTYFQNEAQLDKSGLPSDRFFAERPEGSVSTLKIQRTQQEDSAVYLCASSFRTGVYEQYFGPGTRLTVT.

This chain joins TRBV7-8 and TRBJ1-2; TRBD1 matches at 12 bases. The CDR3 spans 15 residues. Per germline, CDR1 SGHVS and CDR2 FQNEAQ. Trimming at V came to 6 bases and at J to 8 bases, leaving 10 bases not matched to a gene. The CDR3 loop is CASREGQGALYGYTF. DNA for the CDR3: TGTGCCAGCAGAGAGGGACAGGGGGCGTTGTACGGCTACACCTTC.

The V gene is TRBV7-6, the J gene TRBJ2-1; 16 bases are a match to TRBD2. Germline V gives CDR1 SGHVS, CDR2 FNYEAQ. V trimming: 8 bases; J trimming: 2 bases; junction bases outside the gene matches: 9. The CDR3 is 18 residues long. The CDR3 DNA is TGTGCCAGCTTGGGACTAGCGGGAGGGCCGCGCGCCTACAATGAGCAGTTCTTC. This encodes CASLGLAGGPRAYNEQFF.

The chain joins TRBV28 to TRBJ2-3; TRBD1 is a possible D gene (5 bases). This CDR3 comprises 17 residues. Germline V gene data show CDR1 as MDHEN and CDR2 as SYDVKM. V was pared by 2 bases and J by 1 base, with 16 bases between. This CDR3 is CASSLPPEGVRTDTQYF. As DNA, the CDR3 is TGTGCCAGCAGTTTACCCCCCGAAGGGGTACGCACAGATACGCAGTATTTT.

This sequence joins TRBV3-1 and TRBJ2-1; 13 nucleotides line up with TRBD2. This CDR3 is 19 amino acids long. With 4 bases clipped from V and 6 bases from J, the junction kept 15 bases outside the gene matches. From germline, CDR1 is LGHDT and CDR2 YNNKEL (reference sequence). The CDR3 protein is CASSPNLGLAGQGGNEQFF. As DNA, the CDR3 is TGTGCCAGCAGCCCTAATTTGGGACTAGCGGGACAAGGAGGCAATGAGCAGTTCTTC.

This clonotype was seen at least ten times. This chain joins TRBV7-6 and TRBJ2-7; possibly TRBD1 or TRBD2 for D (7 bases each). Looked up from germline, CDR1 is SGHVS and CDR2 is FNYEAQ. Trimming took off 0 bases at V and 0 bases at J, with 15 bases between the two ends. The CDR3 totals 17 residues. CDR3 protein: CASSLAARGRASYEQYF. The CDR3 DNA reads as TGTGCCAGCAGCTTAGCCGCCAGGGGGAGGGCCTCCTACGAGCAGTACTTC.

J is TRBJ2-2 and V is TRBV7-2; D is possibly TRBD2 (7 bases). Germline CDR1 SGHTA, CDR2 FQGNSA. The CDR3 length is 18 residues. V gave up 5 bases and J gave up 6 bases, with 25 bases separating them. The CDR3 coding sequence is TGTGCCAGCAGCCTTCCCTGGGGGGGGGCAATACATCCCGGGGAGCTGTTTTTT. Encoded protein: CASSLPWGGAIHPGELFF.